The T cell receptor beta chain described here comes from a study of blood T cell repertoires in COVID-19 (dated by TCRdb to the early 2020s). Background for the entire study: Samples from collaborators originated in the United States, Italy and Spain and spanned both the acute and convalescent phases of COVID-19. The prospective study material was composed of cDNA or gDNA derived from T cells, B-cell-depleted T cells, or PBMCs. Subjects who had been exposed to COVID-19, were actively infected with it, or had recovered from it provided the deeply sampled blood TCRbeta repertoires that made up the dataset. A freely available public database, intended as a resource for researchers studying the immune response to SARS-CoV-2, is where the repertoires were released. Samples were obtained from the ongoing ImmuneRACE study (first 160 participants) and from roughly 1,300 subjects provided by 6 global collaborators. Sample metadata almost always included a de-identified subject ID, COVID-19 status, age in years and sex. Where HLA class I and class II types were available, the types were taken from metadata supplied by the sample provider, not from assay-based typing. The research as a whole found: The amount of clinical and demographic metadata varied by source and participant and was provided uncurated.

In the prospective study, participants were about 18 to 89 years old, resided in 20 to 30 geographic areas of the United States, and were enrolled through a virtual design. In the prospective study, cohorts were assigned on the basis of participant-reported clinical history obtained from a screening survey and a study questionnaire. Recovered participants in ImmuneRACE Cohort 3 were defined as having two consecutive negative NP/OP PCR tests, clearance from a healthcare professional, or resolution of symptoms. Mobile phlebotomists in the prospective study collected whole blood, serum and a nasopharyngeal or oropharyngeal swab from every participant. Prospective study participants could optionally give additional blood draws and questionnaires over an approximately two-month period. Prospective study blood samples were shipped either frozen or at room temperature before DNA extraction. V and J are truncated by 5 bases and 3 bases respectively, leaving an intervening sequence of 15 bases. The CDR3 spans 15 residues, from the cysteine through the phenylalanine. Only the CDR3 DNA stays, 45 bases, in frame from base 1. CDR1 SGHRS and CDR2 YFSETQ are derived from the germline V gene.

A word on this clone: The antigen it binds to is not known. Base qualities were left out, and no much larger clone turns up one base away.

The immunoSEQ Assay, a bias-controlled multiplex PCR, was used to amplify TCRbeta CDR3 regions from genomic DNA. Processing in the source paper ran as follows. The number of nucleated cells in each sample was estimated by amplification of reference gene primers within the assay. To quantify the absolute abundance of each unique TCRbeta CDR3 rearrangement, sequence reads were collapsed and filtered. For each sample, productive Simpson clonality was calculated as the square root of Simpson's diversity index over productive rearrangements. Here the immuneACCESS table is served through TCRdb, limited to in-frame sequences with V and J called. Missing clones are a known gap in these copies; in checked studies unresolved V genes cover under half, and the rest lacks a known reason. The V and J calls and clone size come from that table; D and trimming were worked out from the DNA. The sample contains 80,000 to 130,000 clones, roughly 85% of them found a single time. Together, the top ten hold roughly 3% of the sample.

The sample comprised PBMCs or T cells enriched from blood (not recorded which). The chain links TRBV5-1 with TRBJ2-1; a tentative D call is TRBD2 (5 bases match). The clonotype comes from a woman in her fifties or sixties who had recovered from COVID-19. The DNA is as follows: TGCGCCAGCAGTAGCCCAAGCGGTCTCTACAATGAGCAGTTCTTC. It specifies CASSSPSGLYNEQFF. Beyond the CDR3, the reference TRBV5-1 and TRBJ2-1 genes provide the residues; the full variable domain reads: KAGVTQTPRYLIKTRGQQVTLSCSPISGHRSVSWYQQTPGQGLQFLFEYFSETQRNKGNFPGRFSGRQFSNSRSEMNVSTLELGDSALYLCASSSPSGLYNEQFFGPGTRLTVL.